Ten or more counts support the clone carrying this T cell receptor (beta chain). Together with a sample-barcoded 5' primer, a J-beta primer mix was included in a second PCR lasting roughly 6 to 12 cycles. Each CDR3 protein is one row after TCRdb ran MiXCR on the 5' RACE reads. This sample has approximately 810,000 distinct CDR3 sequences; around 30% occur once, and the top ten carry approximately 15%. This entry is derived from a study of blood T cells in healthy people across ages. Roughly 10 milliliters of peripheral blood were drawn from each donor. V lost 2 bases to trimming and J lost 3 bases, with 14 bases between them. In germline, CDR1 is LGHNA, CDR2 YSLEER. This CDR3 has 15 amino acids.

The source of this sequence is a woman aged 80 or older in good health. The chain recombines TRBV4-3 with TRBJ2-7, with D perhaps matching TRBD2 (5 bases). Sequencing input: blood. CDR3 nucleotides: TGCGCCAGCAGCCAAAGGGTCGAGGGCTACTACGAGCAGTACTTC. Translating gives CASSQRVEGYYEQYF.